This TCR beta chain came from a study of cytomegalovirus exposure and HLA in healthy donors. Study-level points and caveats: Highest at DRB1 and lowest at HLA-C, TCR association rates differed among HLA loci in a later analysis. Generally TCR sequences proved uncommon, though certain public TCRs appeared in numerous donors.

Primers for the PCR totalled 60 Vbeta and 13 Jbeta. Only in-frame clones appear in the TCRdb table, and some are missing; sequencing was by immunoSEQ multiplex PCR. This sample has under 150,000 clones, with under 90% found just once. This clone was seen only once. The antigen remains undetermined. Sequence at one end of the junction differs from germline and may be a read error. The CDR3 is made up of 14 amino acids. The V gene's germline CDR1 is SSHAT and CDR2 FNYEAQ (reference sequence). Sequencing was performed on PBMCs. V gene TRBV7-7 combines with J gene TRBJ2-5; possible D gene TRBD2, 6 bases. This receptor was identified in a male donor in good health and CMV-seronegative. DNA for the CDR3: TGTGCTAGCAGCTCCCCGGGACTTCAAGAGACCCAGTACTTC. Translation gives CASSSPGLQETQYF.